This T cell receptor (beta chain) derives from a study of CD8+ T cells in alopecia areata. The treatment: oral pan-JAK inhibitor, 5-10 mg twice daily. The length of the CDR3 is 13 residues. Germline CDR1 SGHVS, CDR2 FQNEAQ. V lost 1 base and J lost 7, with 8 bases in between. In each case, RNA was isolated and then reverse transcribed into cDNA as the sequencing template. Profiled with immunoSEQ multiplex PCR; TCRdb holds only in-frame clones, not every one. This sample has 200,000 to 250,000 clones, with over 60% found just once. The specimen comprised CD4+ T cells sorted from blood, sampled at approximately week 44, from a patient treated with tofacitinib. The clonotype was recovered from a human donor with alopecia areata. The chain couples TRBV7-8 to TRBJ2-1, with D possibly TRBD1 on 5 matching bases. The CDR3 DNA sequence: TGTGCCAGCAGCTTAGGGAAGGGGAATGAGCAGTTCTTC. Protein sequence: CASSLGKGNEQFF.